Listed here are 10 T cell receptor beta chains from one sample, sequenced in a study of T cells in Graves' hyperthyroidism and ophthalmopathy. Amplified TCR beta CDR3 regions came from RNA transcripts. In the first-round RT-PCR of the TCR CDR3, the HTBI primer set was used. Each CDR3 protein is one row after TCRdb ran MiXCR on the multiplex PCR reads. The sample consists of under 350,000 distinct CDR3 sequences, roughly 21% of them appearing once. The sample comprised blood. These receptors were obtained from a woman aged 45-65 years with Graves' hyperthyroidism.

This clonotype was picked up many times. The chain has TRBV3-1 and TRBJ1-6, with TRBD1 matching 8 bases. There are 17 residues in the CDR3. The ends lost 0 bases at V and 8 bases at J; junction bases unmatched: 9. Germline V gives CDR1 LGHDT, CDR2 YNNKEL (reference sequence). Here the CDR3 reads CASSQDIVGTGYSPLHF. The CDR3 DNA reads as TGTGCCAGCAGCCAAGATATAGTGGGGACAGGCTATTCACCCCTCCACTTT. Using reference TRBV3-1 and TRBJ1-6 for the parts outside the CDR3, the full variable domain is DTAVSQTPKYLVTQMGNDKSIKCEQNLGHDTMYWYKQDSKKFLKIMFSYNNKELIINETVPNRFSPKSPDKAHLNLHINSLELGDSAVYFCASSQDIVGTGYSPLHFGNGTRLTVT.

This chain joins TRBV2 and TRBJ2-2; 9 bases map to TRBD1. V trimming: 4 bases; J trimming: 3 bases; junction bases outside the gene matches: 6. This CDR3 has 16 amino acids. Germline lookup yields CDR1 SNHLY and CDR2 FYNNEI. The CDR3 DNA follows: TGTGCCAGCAGTGGGGACAGGGACCGTGACACCGGGGAGCTGTTTTTT. It is translated as CASSGDRDRDTGELFF.

The sample holds many counts of this clonotype. V and J are TRBV3-1 and TRBJ2-1; D remains unclear. The germline gives CDR1 LGHDT, CDR2 YNNKEL (reference sequence). The CDR3 is 12 amino acids. The ends were cut back, 1 base at V and 10 bases at J, with 8 bases in the middle. This chain's CDR3 is CASSQANWEQFF. In DNA form, the CDR3 reads TGTGCCAGCAGCCAAGCAAACTGGGAGCAGTTCTTC.

This clonotype has ten or more counts. The chain uses TRBV5-4 and TRBJ2-7, with 7 nucleotides matching TRBD1. The germline V gene has CDR1 SGHNT and CDR2 YYREEE (reference sequence). The CDR3 covers 15 residues. Trimming removed 4 bases from V and 3 bases from J; junction bases left unmatched: 10. CDR3 sequence reads: CASSTWITGVYEQYF. DNA for the CDR3: TGTGCCAGCAGCACTTGGATAACAGGGGTCTACGAGCAGTACTTC.

This clonotype was counted ten times or more. The J gene is TRBJ2-7, the V gene TRBV7-2; 12 bases fit TRBD2. With V trimmed by 3 bases and J by 2 bases, 5 bases remained unmatched. Germline V CDR1 and CDR2: SGHTA, FQGNSA. The CDR3 runs 16 residues. The DNA for the CDR3 is TGTGCCAGCAGCTTCCCGACTAGCGGGAGACCCTACGAGCAGTACTTC. Translation: CASSFPTSGRPYEQYF.

This clonotype appeared many times. V gene TRBV18 combines with J gene TRBJ1-1, with D tentatively TRBD1 (5 bases). The length of the CDR3 is 14 residues. V was trimmed by 6 bases and J by 4 bases, leaving 15 bases between them. The germline CDR1 and CDR2 sequences are KGHSH and LQKENI. The chain's CDR3 is CASSLRGVSTEAFF. As DNA, the CDR3 is TGTGCCAGCTCTCTCCGGGGGGTGAGCACTGAAGCTTTCTTT.

This clonotype was observed many times. The chain has TRBV27 and TRBJ1-5, with D perhaps matching TRBD1 (5 bases). V shed 1 base and J shed 2 bases, with 9 bases lying between them. Germline-derived CDR1 and CDR2 are MNHEY and SMNVEV (reference sequence). CDR3 length: 15 amino acids. Here the CDR3 DNA reads TGTGCCAGCAGTTTATATCGGGGCGGCAATCAGCCCCAGCATTTT. Translating gives CASSLYRGGNQPQHF.

The chain couples TRBV7-9 to TRBJ2-2, with 13 positions matching TRBD2. Germline CDR1 reads SEHNR; CDR2 reads FQNEAQ (reference sequence). The CDR3 is 18 amino acids. V trimming: 10 bases; J trimming: 2 bases; junction bases outside the gene matches: 13. Written as DNA, the CDR3 is TGTGCCAACCAACGAACTAGCGGGGGGGCCTCAAACACCGGGGAGCTGTTTTTT. Its protein is CANQRTSGGASNTGELFF.

The chain is built from TRBV29-1 and TRBJ2-1; 10 bases are a match to TRBD1. The CDR3 covers 17 residues. Per the germline V gene, CDR1 is SQVTM and CDR2 is ANQGSEA. V gave up 6 bases and J gave up 2 bases; unmatched junction bases: 13. The CDR3 protein is CSVRGSPGQGTYNEQFF. CDR3 in DNA: TGCAGCGTCCGAGGTTCCCCGGGACAGGGGACCTACAATGAGCAGTTCTTC.

There are many counts of this clonotype. The chain is built from TRBV12-3 or TRBV12-4 and TRBJ2-7; unclear D gene. The V end lost 6 bases, the J end lost 7 bases, and 16 bases lay between the germline ends. The CDR3 runs to 13 residues. CDR3 sequence (DNA): TGTGCCAGCAGCGGTGGGCCCGTTTTAGAGCAGTACTTC. This gives the protein CASSGGPVLEQYF.